Below, 25 T cell receptor beta chains from the same sample are listed, as sequenced in a study of blood T cell repertoires in COVID-19. The protocol was immunoSEQ multiplex PCR, while the TCRdb copy is restricted to in-frame clones and leaves out a portion. The sample lists around 130,000 clones, 80% to 85% seen once, with roughly 4% in the top ten. The sequenced sample consisted of peripheral blood. These receptors all stem from a woman aged 80 or over with acute or convalescent COVID-19.

The CDR3 DNA reads as TGTGCCAGCAGCATAAGCGGGGGACCCTACGAGCAGTACTTC. Translation gives CASSISGGPYEQYF. This chain joins TRBV2 and TRBJ2-7; 8 positions agree with TRBD2. The CDR3 extends over 14 amino acids. The V segment lost 6 bases and the J segment 2 bases; nucleotides outside the gene matches: 6. Per germline, CDR1 SNHLY and CDR2 FYNNEI. Drawing the rest from reference TRBV2 and TRBJ2-7, the complete variable domain is EPEVTQTPSHQVTQMGQEVILRCVPISNHLYFYWYRQILGQKVEFLVSFYNNEISEKSEIFDDQFSVERPDGSNFTLKIRSTKLEDSAMYFCASSISGGPYEQYFGPGTRLTVT.

The chain has TRBV4-1 and TRBJ2-6; D perhaps matches TRBD1 (6 bases). CDR1 MGHRA and CDR2 YSYEKL come from the germline V gene. This CDR3 comprises 17 residues. Trimming pared 1 base from V and 0 bases from J, leaving 10 bases between. The CDR3 DNA sequence: TGCGCCAGCAGCCAAGGACAGGTTTACTCTGGGGCCAACGTCCTGACTTTC. Its protein product is CASSQGQVYSGANVLTF.

The rearrangement links TRBV7-8 to TRBJ1-5, with D possibly being TRBD1 (5 bases). This CDR3 spans 15 amino acids. Deletions cut 2 bases from V and 3 bases from J, with 11 bases between. The germline V gene has CDR1 SGHVS and CDR2 FQNEAQ. CDR3 in DNA: TGTGCCAGCAGCTTATGGGGGGAGTCCAATCAGCCCCAGCATTTT. Amino acid sequence: CASSLWGESNQPQHF.

The chain couples TRBV19 to TRBJ2-7; TRBD2 agrees at 8 bases. The length of the CDR3 is 14 residues. CDR1 LNHDA and CDR2 SQIVND come from the germline V gene (reference sequence). The V and J ends lost 5 bases and 4 bases, in that order; junction bases with no gene match: 7. This chain's CDR3 is CASSLREGSYEQYF. In DNA form, the CDR3 reads TGTGCCAGTAGTCTCCGGGAGGGTTCTTACGAGCAGTACTTC.

V usage is TRBV7-9 and J usage is TRBJ1-1, with D possibly being TRBD1 (5 bases). This CDR3 contains 16 residues. V lost 5 bases, J lost 0 bases, and 16 bases lay in between. Looked up from germline, CDR1 is SEHNR and CDR2 is FQNEAQ (reference sequence). As DNA, the CDR3 is TGTGCCAGCAGCCCCGTCGAGGGACTGATGAACACTGAAGCTTTCTTT. Its protein is CASSPVEGLMNTEAFF.

This sequence joins TRBV4-1 and TRBJ1-1; TRBD1 might be the D (5 bases). The CDR3 consists of 19 residues. The germline gives CDR1 MGHRA, CDR2 YSYEKL. V was cut by 4 bases and J by 0 bases, with 24 bases left in between. CDR3 coding DNA: TGCGCCAGCAGCCCTAATAACCTCGACAGCCTGCTGTTGAACACTGAAGCTTTCTTT. Its protein is CASSPNNLDSLLLNTEAFF.

The rearrangement links TRBV29-1 to TRBJ2-7, with 9 bases identical to TRBD1. CDR3 length: 15 residues. From germline, CDR1 is SQVTM and CDR2 ANQGSEA. With V trimmed by 6 bases and J by 5 bases, 14 bases remained unmatched. For the CDR3, the DNA is TGCAGCGTCAGCTACTCCGGGACAGGGTATGACGAGCAGTACTTC. This translates into CSVSYSGTGYDEQYF.

The chain uses TRBV4-1 and TRBJ1-2; tentative D call: TRBD1 (5 bases). The V gene lost 4 bases and the J gene lost 2 bases, with 11 bases spanning the gap. The CDR3 sequence is 14 residues long. The V gene's germline CDR1 is MGHRA and CDR2 YSYEKL. The CDR3 loop is CASSPWTQNYGYTF. DNA for the CDR3: TGCGCCAGCAGCCCTTGGACACAGAACTATGGCTACACCTTC.

The rearrangement joins TRBV7-9 to TRBJ2-3; the D is unclear. The length of the CDR3 is 13 residues. Trimming took off 6 bases at V and 5 bases at J, with 12 bases between the two ends. Germline CDR1 SEHNR, CDR2 FQNEAQ (reference sequence). CDR3 sequence reads: CASSSQSLDTQYF. Here the CDR3 DNA reads TGTGCCAGCAGTTCACAGTCTTTAGATACGCAGTATTTT.

This sequence joins TRBV27 and TRBJ2-7, with 7 bases fitting TRBD1. In germline, CDR1 is MNHEY, CDR2 SMNVEV (reference sequence). V lost 1 base to trimming and J lost 4 bases; unmatched junction nucleotides: 7. The CDR3 loop spans 15 amino acids. CDR3 amino acids: CASSLYQGDIYEQYF. The CDR3 DNA reads as TGTGCCAGCAGTTTATACCAGGGGGACATATACGAGCAGTACTTC.

The chain is built from TRBV2 and TRBJ2-1, with TRBD2 matching 11 bases. With 4 bases clipped from V and 9 bases from J, the junction kept 5 bases outside the gene matches. There are 14 residues in the CDR3. CDR1 SNHLY and CDR2 FYNNEI come from the germline V gene. The CDR3 is CASSALLAGGEQFF. DNA for the CDR3: TGTGCCAGCAGTGCGTTGCTAGCGGGAGGTGAGCAGTTCTTC.

The J gene is TRBJ2-7, the V gene TRBV7-2, with D possibly matching TRBD2 (7 bases). This CDR3 has 14 residues. Germline CDR1 reads SGHTA; CDR2 reads FQGNSA. Trimming removed 0 bases at V and 6 bases at J, with 12 bases between. CDR3 nucleotide sequence: TGTGCCAGCAGCTTAGCGGGGGGGCCCACCGAGCAGTACTTC. As protein: CASSLAGGPTEQYF.

Remarks on this clone: Germline and junction disagree at one end, which may indicate a read error. V and J are TRBV5-4 and TRBJ2-7; TRBD1 matches at 8 bases. This CDR3 is built from 14 residues. CDR1 and CDR2 (germline): SGHNT, YYREEE (reference sequence). CDR3 DNA: TGTGCCAGCAGCTTTGGGACAGGATCCTTCGAGCAGTACTTC. Protein sequence: CASSFGTGSFEQYF.

Here the CDR3 reads CASSPRSDDYNEQFF. The CDR3 DNA is TGTGCCAGCAGCCCCCGGAGCGACGATTACAATGAGCAGTTCTTC. The V call is TRBV9, the J call TRBJ2-1; D unresolved. Trimming took 4 bases from V and 4 from J, leaving 15 bases between them. The CDR3 runs 15 residues. The germline CDR1 and CDR2 sequences are SGDLS and YYNGEE.

The rearrangement links TRBV19 to TRBJ1-1; D is ambiguous. CDR1 is LNHDA and CDR2 is SQIVND in the germline V gene (reference sequence). Deletions cut 9 bases from V and 1 base from J, with 12 bases between. This CDR3 contains 13 residues. The CDR3 is CASGRTGNTEAFF. The CDR3 region has the DNA TGTGCCAGCGGGAGGACGGGGAACACTGAAGCTTTCTTT.

V is TRBV4-1 and J is TRBJ2-3, with 10 nucleotides matching TRBD1. This CDR3 region has 18 residues. Germline V gene lookup returns CDR1 MGHRA and CDR2 YSYEKL. V shed 5 bases and J 0 bases; nucleotides not matched to a gene: 11. DNA of the CDR3: TGCGCCAGCAGCTCCCGGGACAGGGGTACGGCTAGCACAGATACGCAGTATTTT. Protein: CASSSRDRGTASTDTQYF.

The chain uses TRBV10-3 and TRBJ2-3, with 8 bases aligning to TRBD2. Trimming removed 5 bases from V and 4 bases from J; junction bases left unmatched: 14. CDR3 size: 17 residues. The germline V gene encodes CDR1 ENHRY and CDR2 SYGVKD. CDR3 coding DNA: TGTGCCATCAGTCAACTGATTGGAGCGGGAGTAGCAGATACGCAGTATTTT. Protein product: CAISQLIGAGVADTQYF.

This sequence joins TRBV7-9 and TRBJ2-7; 9 positions agree with TRBD2. From germline, CDR1 is SEHNR and CDR2 FQNEAQ (reference sequence). V gave up 3 bases and J gave up 2 bases; unmatched junction bases: 2. The CDR3 has 14 residues. CDR3: CASSFSGGPYEQYF. As DNA, the CDR3 is TGTGCCAGCAGCTTTAGCGGGGGCCCCTACGAGCAGTACTTC.

Written as DNA, the CDR3 is TGTGCCAGCAGCAAAAGGCTCTACAGGGGGCGCAATGAGCAGTTCTTC. It yields the protein CASSKRLYRGRNEQFF. The rearrangement joins TRBV21-1 to TRBJ2-1; TRBD1 is taken as the D call from the table, unchecked against the DNA. TRBV21-1 is a known pseudogene. The CDR3 is 16 amino acids.

This sequence joins TRBV6-1 and TRBJ2-1; 7 nucleotides line up with TRBD1. Trimming at V came to 0 bases and at J to 4 bases, leaving 12 bases not matched to a gene. CDR1 is MNHNS and CDR2 is SASEGT in the germline V gene. The CDR3 length is 18 residues. CDR3 loop: CASSEALTGTYLYNEQFF. Here the CDR3 DNA reads TGTGCCAGCAGTGAAGCCCTGACAGGGACCTACCTTTACAATGAGCAGTTCTTC.

The J gene is TRBJ2-3, the V gene TRBV5-1, with 8 bases aligning to TRBD2. The CDR3 extends over 15 amino acids. Germline trimming cut 2 bases from V and 0 bases from J; bases unmatched to any gene: 2. The germline V gene encodes CDR1 SGHRS and CDR2 YFSETQ. The CDR3 bases are TGCGCCAGCAGCTTCAGCGGGAGAAGCACAGATACGCAGTATTTT. It yields the protein CASSFSGRSTDTQYF.

J is TRBJ1-4 and V is TRBV19; no firm D call. Germline lookup yields CDR1 LNHDA and CDR2 SQIVND (reference sequence). Trimming removed 3 bases from V and 7 bases from J, with 12 bases in between. This CDR3 region has 14 residues. The CDR3 nucleotides read TGTGCCAGTAGTATGTTATTGAGGGTTGAAAAACTGTTTTTT. It encodes CASSMLLRVEKLFF. The full variable domain, in which reference TRBV19 and TRBJ1-4 provide the parts outside the CDR3, is DGGITQSPKYLFRKEGQNVTLSCEQNLNHDAMYWYRQDPGQGLRLIYYSQIVNDFQKGDIAEGYSVSREKKESFPLTVTSAQKNPTAFYLCASSMLLRVEKLFFGSGTQLSVL.

The V gene is TRBV7-9, the J gene TRBJ1-1; D is ambiguous. V was trimmed by 1 base and J by 0 bases, leaving 9 bases between them. This CDR3 contains 15 residues. The germline V gene has CDR1 SEHNR and CDR2 FQNEAQ (reference sequence). This CDR3 reads CASSLGYRMNTEAFF. For the CDR3, the DNA is TGTGCCAGCAGCTTAGGTTACAGAATGAACACTGAAGCTTTCTTT.

V and J are TRBV3-1 (or the pseudogene TRBV3-2) and TRBJ2-5; possibly TRBD1 for D (5 bases). Germline loops: CDR1 LGHDT, CDR2 YNNKEL (reference sequence). The V and J ends lost 2 bases and 3 bases respectively, with 7 bases between them. This CDR3 spans 13 amino acids. The DNA of the CDR3 is TGTGCCAGCAGCCAAAGGGGCAAAGAGACCCAGTACTTC. This sequence encodes CASSQRGKETQYF.

V and J are TRBV5-4 and TRBJ2-2, with D perhaps matching TRBD2 (6 bases). The germline gives CDR1 SGHNT, CDR2 YYREEE (reference sequence). The CDR3 totals 16 residues. In DNA, the CDR3 is TGTGCGAGCGCCCGCAGCCAGACGGGGGAAATCGGGGAGCTGTTTTTT. Protein product: CASARSQTGEIGELFF.